This T cell receptor (beta chain) was sequenced during a study of early T cells in non-severe SARS-CoV-2 infection. Turning to the study itself: Sequenced bulk RNA came from whole blood that was unsorted, and chains were unpaired. Study conclusions and caveats: Reliance on VDJdb matching favored anti-spike CD8 responses; private and CD4 specificities were missed.

In germline, CDR1 is SGHVS, CDR2 FNYEAQ. V was trimmed by 2 bases and J by 4 bases, leaving 7 bases between them. This CDR3 has 13 amino acids. TCRdb called the 5' RACE reads again in MiXCR, with one record for every CDR3 protein. In the table there are about 77,000 distinct CDR3 sequences, approximately 16% of which are singletons. Only a few counts were recorded for this clonotype. Its antigen is unidentified. What was sequenced was whole blood. V is TRBV7-6 and J is TRBJ2-3; D is unresolved. The sequence derives from an adult who was a healthcare worker with PCR-confirmed SARS-CoV-2 infection or an uninfected control (not recorded which). The CDR3 coding sequence is TGTGCCAGCAGCTTACTGGGCTCAGATACGCAGTATTTT. It codes for CASSLLGSDTQYF.